This T cell receptor (beta chain) was sequenced for a study of PD-1 blockade in mismatch repair-deficient tumors. Sequencing used immunoSEQ multiplex PCR; TCRdb keeps in-frame clones, though not all of them. In the table there are roughly 130,000 clones, approximately 91% of which are singletons. In germline, CDR1 is SGHRS, CDR2 YFSETQ. V lost 1 base, J lost 2 bases, and 10 bases stayed unmatched. The CDR3 is made up of 17 amino acids. Study-wide results and caveats: Tumor-resident clones, often absent from pretreatment blood, expanded after pembrolizumab and then contracted.

About this clone itself: Antigen specificity is unknown.

The source material was peripheral blood, sampled approximately 72 weeks after starting pembrolizumab. This clonotype was obtained from an adult with mismatch repair-deficient cancer. The rearrangement joins TRBV5-1 to TRBJ2-3, with 7 nucleotides matching TRBD1. CDR3 DNA: TGCGCCAGCAGCTTGTTTGGAACAGGGGATTTCACAGATACGCAGTATTTT. Protein: CASSLFGTGDFTDTQYF.